This entry concerns a single T cell receptor beta chain. Its cognate antigen is unknown. TCR beta CDR3 regions were amplified from RNA. The TCR CDR3 first-round RT-PCR relied on the HTBI primer set. TCRdb reanalysed the multiplex PCR reads using MiXCR and keeps one entry per CDR3 protein. The table includes 300,000 to 400,000 distinct CDR3 sequences, roughly 18% detected once. Each diagnosis drew on symptoms, thyroxine, TRAb, thyroid ultrasound and orbital computed tomography findings. PBMCs came from 7.5 to 10 ml fresh peripheral blood. The entry originates in a study of T cells in Graves' hyperthyroidism and ophthalmopathy. Whole-study findings and limits: Researchers report that a 13 V-J model separated ophthalmopathy from stable hyperthyroidism.

Germline V gives CDR1 GTSNPN, CDR2 SVGIG (reference sequence). V lost 4 bases to trimming and J lost 5 bases, with 15 bases between them. The CDR3 has 14 residues. The chain couples TRBV30 to TRBJ1-3; possible D gene TRBD1, 6 bases. Sequencing was carried out using blood. The receptor comes from a woman between 45 and 60 years old with Graves' hyperthyroidism. CDR3 DNA sequence: TGTGCCTGGAATCCCAGGGGATTTCGAAACACCATATATTTT. As protein: CAWNPRGFRNTIYF. Combining the CDR3 with reference TRBV30 and TRBJ1-3 gives the whole variable domain SQTIHQWPATLVQPVGSPLSLECTVEGTSNPNLYWYRQAAGRGLQLLFYSVGIGQISSEVPQNLSASRPQDRQFILSSKKLLLSDSGFYLCAWNPRGFRNTIYFGEGSWLTVV.